A single sample is the source of the 10 T cell receptor beta chains below, sequenced in a study of blood T cells in healthy people across ages. Primers used in a second PCR of about 6 to 11 cycles were a sample-barcoded 5' primer and a J-beta primer mix. One entry per CDR3 protein results from TCRdb running MiXCR on the 5' RACE reads. The data hold 650,000 to 700,000 distinct CDR3 sequences, with over 40% observed a single time. The sample taken for sequencing was blood. The receptors derive from a woman older than 75 in good health.

The genes are TRBV5-1 and TRBJ1-2, with TRBD1 matching over 7 bases. CDR3 length: 15 residues. The germline CDR1 and CDR2 sequences are SGHRS and YFSETQ. The V gene end was trimmed by 1 base and the J gene end by 2 bases; junction bases not matched to a gene: 5. As DNA, the CDR3 is TGCGCCAGCAGCTTGACAGGGGACAAAAACTATGGCTACACCTTC. Protein: CASSLTGDKNYGYTF.

The chain uses TRBV3-1 and TRBJ2-3; D gene unclear. CDR3 length: 14 amino acids. Germline V lookup: CDR1 LGHDT, CDR2 YNNKEL (reference sequence). Trimming removed 0 bases from V and 4 bases from J, with 8 bases in between. DNA for the CDR3: TGTGCCAGCAGCCAAGATGTGGCATCAGATACGCAGTATTTT. The encoded protein is CASSQDVASDTQYF.

Many counts were recorded for this clonotype. V and J are TRBV29-1 and TRBJ2-1; D is uncertain. The ends were cut back, 2 bases at V and 7 bases at J, with 12 bases in the middle. CDR1 and CDR2 (germline): SQVTM, ANQGSEA. CDR3 length: 13 residues. The CDR3 nucleotides read TGCAGCGTTGAACCGGGCTTTTGGAATGAGCAGTTCTTC. Amino acids: CSVEPGFWNEQFF.

V gene TRBV20-1 combines with J gene TRBJ2-5; D gene ambiguous. Trimming shortened V by 3 bases and J by 7 bases, and 6 bases separated the two germline ends. CDR3 length: 10 residues. CDR1 is DFQATT, CDR2 SNEGSKA, per germline (reference sequence). The CDR3 is CSASYVTQYF. The CDR3 DNA reads as TGCAGTGCTAGTTACGTGACCCAGTACTTC.

The chain joins TRBV7-9 to TRBJ2-3; D ambiguous. CDR3 size: 13 residues. Germline loops: CDR1 SEHNR, CDR2 FQNEAQ (reference sequence). Deletions cut 7 bases from V and 5 bases from J, with 13 bases between. CDR3 bases: TGTGCCAGCACCGTAGAGGTAGGAGATACGCAGTATTTT. Amino acid sequence: CASTVEVGDTQYF.

This clonotype was counted ten times or more. The V call is TRBV7-7, the J call TRBJ2-1; 7 nucleotides match TRBD1. CDR3 length: 13 amino acids. V gave up 5 bases and J gave up 7 bases; unmatched junction bases: 5. Germline-derived CDR1 and CDR2 are SSHAT and FNYEAQ (reference sequence). The CDR3: CASSLDRENEQFF. The CDR3 DNA sequence: TGTGCCAGCAGCCTTGACAGGGAGAATGAGCAGTTCTTC.

The chain recombines TRBV11-2 with TRBJ2-1, with TRBD2 identical over 13 bases. V was pared by 6 bases and J by 2 bases, with 4 bases of the junction left unmatched. Per germline, CDR1 SGHAT and CDR2 FQNNGV. This CDR3 is 16 amino acids long. The CDR3 DNA follows: TGTGCCAGCAGGGGGACTAGCGGGGAGACCTACAATGAGCAGTTCTTC. As protein: CASRGTSGETYNEQFF.

As for this clonotype: A much more abundant neighbour one base away suggests this may be a read error. This chain joins TRBV6-6 and TRBJ2-6; perhaps TRBD2 as D (5 bases). Germline CDR1 MNHNY, CDR2 SVGAGI (reference sequence). V lost 11 bases, J lost 2 bases, and 13 bases lay in between. The CDR3 is 14 amino acids. The CDR3 sequence is CAEAESPGANVLTF. CDR3 bases: TGTGCCGAAGCGGAGAGTCCTGGGGCCAACGTCCTGACTTTC.

V and J are TRBV13 and TRBJ2-7, with 8 bases fitting TRBD2. The CDR3 is made up of 14 amino acids. Unmatched junction bases numbered 3, after V lost 5 bases and J lost 0 bases. The germline CDR1 and CDR2 sequences are PRHDT and FYEKMQ (reference sequence). The CDR3 reads CASSAGLVSYEQYF. The CDR3 nucleotides read TGTGCCAGCAGCGCGGGACTAGTCTCCTACGAGCAGTACTTC. The whole variable domain, filled in from reference TRBV13 and TRBJ2-7, reads AAGVIQSPRHLIKEKRETATLKCYPIPRHDTVYWYQQGPGQDPQFLISFYEKMQSDKGSIPDRFSAQQFSDYHSELNMSSLELGDSALYFCASSAGLVSYEQYFGPGTRLTVT.

With respect to this clonotype: A read error may be the cause here, since a much bigger clone is one base away. The chain links TRBV9 to TRBJ2-5; a weak D match, TRBD1 (6 bases). The CDR3 length is 14 residues. V lost 4 bases to trimming and J lost 11 bases, with 21 bases between them. Germline V lookup: CDR1 SGDLS, CDR2 YYNGEE. The CDR3 sequence: CASSPDRPRNEQYF. The CDR3 DNA follows: TGTGCCAGCAGCCCAGACAGGCCTAGGAATGAGCAGTACTTC.